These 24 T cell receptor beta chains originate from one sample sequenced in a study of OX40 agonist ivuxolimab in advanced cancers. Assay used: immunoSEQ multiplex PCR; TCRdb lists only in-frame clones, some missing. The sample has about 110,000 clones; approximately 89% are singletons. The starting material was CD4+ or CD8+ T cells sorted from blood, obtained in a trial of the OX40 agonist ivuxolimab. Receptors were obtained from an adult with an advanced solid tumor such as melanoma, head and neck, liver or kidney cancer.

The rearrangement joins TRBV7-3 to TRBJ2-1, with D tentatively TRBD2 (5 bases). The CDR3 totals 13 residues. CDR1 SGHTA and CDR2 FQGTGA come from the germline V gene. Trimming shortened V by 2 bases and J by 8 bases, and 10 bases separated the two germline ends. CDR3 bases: TGTGCCAGCAGCTTAGCTCTAGCCGATGAGCAGTTCTTC. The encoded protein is CASSLALADEQFF.

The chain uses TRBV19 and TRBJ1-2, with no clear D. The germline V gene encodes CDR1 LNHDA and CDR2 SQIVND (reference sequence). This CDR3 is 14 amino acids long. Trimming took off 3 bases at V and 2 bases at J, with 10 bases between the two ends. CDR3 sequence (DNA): TGTGCCAGTAGTATGCAGACGGGAAACTATGGCTACACCTTC. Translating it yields CASSMQTGNYGYTF. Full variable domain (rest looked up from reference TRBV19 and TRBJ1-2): DGGITQSPKYLFRKEGQNVTLSCEQNLNHDAMYWYRQDPGQGLRLIYYSQIVNDFQKGDIAEGYSVSREKKESFPLTVTSAQKNPTAFYLCASSMQTGNYGYTFGSGTRLTVV.

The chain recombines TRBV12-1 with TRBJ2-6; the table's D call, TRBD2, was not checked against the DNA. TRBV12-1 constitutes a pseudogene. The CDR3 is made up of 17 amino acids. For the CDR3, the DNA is TGTGCCAGCAGCTCTAGGAGGGCGATCTCTGGGGCCAACGTCCTGACTTTC. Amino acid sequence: CASSSRRAISGANVLTF.

This CDR3 reads CASSRTSGGTQTQYF. The DNA of the CDR3 is TGTGCCAGCAGCCGAACCAGCGGGGGGACGCAGACCCAGTACTTC. This chain uses TRBV14 with TRBJ2-5; 9 bases are shared with TRBD2. Germline loops: CDR1 SGHDN, CDR2 FVKESK. Germline trimming cut 4 bases from V and 6 bases from J; bases unmatched to any gene: 9. CDR3 length equals 15 residues.

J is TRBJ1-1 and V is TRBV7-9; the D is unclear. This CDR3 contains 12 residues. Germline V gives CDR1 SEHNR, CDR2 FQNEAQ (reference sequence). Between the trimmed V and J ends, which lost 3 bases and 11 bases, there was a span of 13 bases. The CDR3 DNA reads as TGTGCCAGCAGCTTCCAAGACCGCGGTGCTTTCTTT. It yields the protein CASSFQDRGAFF.

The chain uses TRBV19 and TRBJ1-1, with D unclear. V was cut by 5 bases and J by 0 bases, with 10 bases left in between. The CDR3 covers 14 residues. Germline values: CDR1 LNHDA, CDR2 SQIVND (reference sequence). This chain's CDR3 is CASSLLTLNTEAFF. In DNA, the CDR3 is TGTGCCAGTAGTCTCCTGACACTGAACACTGAAGCTTTCTTT.

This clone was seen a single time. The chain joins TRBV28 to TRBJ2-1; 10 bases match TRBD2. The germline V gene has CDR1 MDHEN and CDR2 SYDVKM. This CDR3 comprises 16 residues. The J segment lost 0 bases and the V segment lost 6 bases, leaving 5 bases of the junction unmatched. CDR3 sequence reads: CASSSRTSGSYNEQFF. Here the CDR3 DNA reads TGTGCCAGCAGCTCGAGGACTAGCGGCTCCTACAATGAGCAGTTCTTC. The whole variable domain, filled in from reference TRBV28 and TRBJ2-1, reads DVKVTQSSRYLVKRTGEKVFLECVQDMDHENMFWYRQDPGLGLRLIYFSYDVKMKEKGDIPEGYSVSREKKERFSLILESASTNQTSMYLCASSSRTSGSYNEQFFGPGTRLTVL.

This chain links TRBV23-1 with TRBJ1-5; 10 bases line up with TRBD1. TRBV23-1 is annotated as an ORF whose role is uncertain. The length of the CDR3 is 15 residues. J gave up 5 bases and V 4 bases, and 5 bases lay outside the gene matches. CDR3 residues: CASSRSGTGDQPQHF. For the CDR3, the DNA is TGCGCCAGCAGTCGGTCGGGGACAGGGGATCAGCCCCAGCATTTT.

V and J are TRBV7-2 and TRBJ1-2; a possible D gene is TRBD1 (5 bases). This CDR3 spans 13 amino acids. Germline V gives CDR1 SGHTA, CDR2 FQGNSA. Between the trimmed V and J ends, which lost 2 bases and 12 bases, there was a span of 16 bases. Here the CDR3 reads CASSLIGTGHHTF. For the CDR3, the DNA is TGTGCCAGCAGCTTAATTGGGACCGGTCATCACACCTTC.

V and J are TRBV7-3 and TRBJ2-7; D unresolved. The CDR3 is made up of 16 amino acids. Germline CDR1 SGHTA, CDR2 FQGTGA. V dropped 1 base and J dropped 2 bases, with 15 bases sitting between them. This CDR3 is CASSLSWQVLTYEQYF. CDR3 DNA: TGTGCCAGCAGCTTAAGTTGGCAGGTACTGACCTACGAGCAGTACTTC.

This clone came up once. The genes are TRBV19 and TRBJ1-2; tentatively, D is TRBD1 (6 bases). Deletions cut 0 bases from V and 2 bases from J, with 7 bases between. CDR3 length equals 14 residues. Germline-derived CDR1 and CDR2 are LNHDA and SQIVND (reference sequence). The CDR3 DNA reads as TGTGCCAGTAGTATAGAAAGGGGGAACTATGGCTACACCTTC. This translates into CASSIERGNYGYTF.

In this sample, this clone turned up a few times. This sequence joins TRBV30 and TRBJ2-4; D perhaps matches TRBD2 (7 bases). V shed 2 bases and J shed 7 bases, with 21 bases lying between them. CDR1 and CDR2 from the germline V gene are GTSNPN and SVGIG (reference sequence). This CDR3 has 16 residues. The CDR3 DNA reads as TGTGCCTGGAGTCGGGTCGGCGGGGGCGGCGTGAACATTCAGTACTTC. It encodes CAWSRVGGGGVNIQYF.

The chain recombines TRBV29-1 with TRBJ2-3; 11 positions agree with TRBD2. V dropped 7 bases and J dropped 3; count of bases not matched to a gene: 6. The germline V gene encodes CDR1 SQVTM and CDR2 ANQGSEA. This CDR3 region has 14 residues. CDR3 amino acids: CSGGTSGGTDTQYF. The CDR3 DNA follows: TGCAGCGGGGGGACTAGCGGAGGGACAGATACGCAGTATTTT.

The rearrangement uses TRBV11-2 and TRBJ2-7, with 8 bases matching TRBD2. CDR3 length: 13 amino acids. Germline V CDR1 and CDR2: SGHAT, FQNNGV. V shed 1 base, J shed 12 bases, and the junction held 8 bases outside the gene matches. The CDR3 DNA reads TGTGCCAGCAGCTTAGTAGCGGGGACGGGGCTGTACTTC. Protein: CASSLVAGTGLYF.

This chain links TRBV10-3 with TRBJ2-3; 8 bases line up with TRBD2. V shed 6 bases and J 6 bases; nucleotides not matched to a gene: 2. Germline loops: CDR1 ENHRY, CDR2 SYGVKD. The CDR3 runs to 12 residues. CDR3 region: CAIRSSGDTQYF. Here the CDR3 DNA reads TGTGCCATCAGGTCTAGCGGGGATACGCAGTATTTT.

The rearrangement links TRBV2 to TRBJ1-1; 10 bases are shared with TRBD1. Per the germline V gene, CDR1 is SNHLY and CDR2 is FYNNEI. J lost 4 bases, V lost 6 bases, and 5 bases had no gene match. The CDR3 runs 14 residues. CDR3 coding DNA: TGTGCCAGCAGCCGACAGGGGGCTGGCACTGAAGCTTTCTTT. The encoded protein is CASSRQGAGTEAFF.

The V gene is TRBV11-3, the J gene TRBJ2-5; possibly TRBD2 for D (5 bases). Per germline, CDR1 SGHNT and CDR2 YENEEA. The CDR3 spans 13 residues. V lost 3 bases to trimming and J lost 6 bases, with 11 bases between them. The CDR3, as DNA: TGTGCCAGCAGCTTCGCTGGGAGTCAGACCCAGTACTTC. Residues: CASSFAGSQTQYF.

The CDR3 sequence: CAWSATQYTEAFF. The CDR3, as DNA: TGTGCCTGGAGTGCTACACAGTATACTGAAGCTTTCTTT. This sequence joins TRBV30 and TRBJ1-1; D not resolved. Germline CDR1 and CDR2: GTSNPN and SVGIG (reference sequence). The CDR3 runs 13 residues. The V and J ends lost 1 base and 5 bases respectively, with 11 bases between them.

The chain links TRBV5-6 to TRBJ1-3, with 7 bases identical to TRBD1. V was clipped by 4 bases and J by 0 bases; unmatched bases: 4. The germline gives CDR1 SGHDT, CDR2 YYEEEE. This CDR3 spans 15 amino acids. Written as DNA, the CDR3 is TGTGCCAGCAGCACCACAGGGGTCTCTGGAAACACCATATATTTT. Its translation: CASSTTGVSGNTIYF.

The CDR3 loop reads CASSLGWSSSPLHF. In nucleotides, the CDR3 is TGTGCCAGCTCCCTCGGATGGTCGAGTTCACCCCTCCACTTT. The chain joins TRBV7-2 to TRBJ1-6, with D unresolved. With 8 bases removed from V and 9 bases from J, the gap between germline ends came to 17 bases. From germline, CDR1 is SGHTA and CDR2 FQGNSA. The CDR3 consists of 14 residues.

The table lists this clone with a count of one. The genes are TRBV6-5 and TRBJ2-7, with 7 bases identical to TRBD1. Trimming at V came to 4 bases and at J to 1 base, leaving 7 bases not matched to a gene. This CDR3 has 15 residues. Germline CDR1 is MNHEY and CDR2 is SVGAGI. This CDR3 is CASSSRQGTSYEQYF. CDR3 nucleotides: TGTGCCAGCAGTTCCCGACAGGGTACTTCCTACGAGCAGTACTTC.

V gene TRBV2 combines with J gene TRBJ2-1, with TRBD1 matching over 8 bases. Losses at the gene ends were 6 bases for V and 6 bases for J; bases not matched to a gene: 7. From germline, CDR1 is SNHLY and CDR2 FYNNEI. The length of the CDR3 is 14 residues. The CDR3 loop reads CASSRDRLGNEQFF. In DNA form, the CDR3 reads TGTGCCAGCAGCCGGGACAGGTTGGGCAATGAGCAGTTCTTC.

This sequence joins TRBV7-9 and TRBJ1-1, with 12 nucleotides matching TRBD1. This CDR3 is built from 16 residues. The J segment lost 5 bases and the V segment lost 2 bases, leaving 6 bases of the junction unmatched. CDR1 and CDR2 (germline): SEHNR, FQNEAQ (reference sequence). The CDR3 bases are TGTGCCAGCAGCTTAAGGGGACAGGGGGCGGGGACTGAAGCTTTCTTT. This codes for CASSLRGQGAGTEAFF.

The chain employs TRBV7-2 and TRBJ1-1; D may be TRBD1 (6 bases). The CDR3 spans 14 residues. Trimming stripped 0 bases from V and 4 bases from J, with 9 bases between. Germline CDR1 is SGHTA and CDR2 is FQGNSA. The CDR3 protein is CASSLAGRGTEAFF. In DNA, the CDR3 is TGTGCCAGCAGCTTAGCGGGCAGGGGCACTGAAGCTTTCTTT.